This T cell receptor (beta chain) was profiled in a study of radiotherapy plus CTLA-4 blockade in lung cancer. Study overall: Among enrolled patients, less than 20% responded and approximately 33% achieved disease control.

Notes on this clone: Its antigen is as yet unknown.

Overall study findings and caveats: Once radiotherapy plus ipilimumab had been given, TCR clones derived from tumor expanded in blood.

The germline V gene encodes CDR1 SGHRS and CDR2 YFSETQ. V was shortened by 0 bases and J by 8 bases, with 14 bases between the two germline ends. The CDR3 is made up of 15 amino acids. Focal radiation with ipilimumab CTLA-4 blockade was given to patients with chemo-refractory metastatic non-small-cell lung cancer. Generated by immunoSEQ multiplex PCR, the TCRdb table keeps only in-frame clones and is missing some. The table includes around 45,000 clones, roughly two thirds detected once. This chain links TRBV5-1 with TRBJ1-4; D is uncertain. The source is a human donor with non-small cell lung cancer who had a complete response to radiotherapy plus ipilimumab. The sequencing used peripheral blood, collected from a patient treated with radiotherapy plus ipilimumab. As DNA, the CDR3 is TGCGCCAGCAGCTTGGTTCCGTCGGAGAACGAAAAACTGTTTTTT. This codes for CASSLVPSENEKLFF.